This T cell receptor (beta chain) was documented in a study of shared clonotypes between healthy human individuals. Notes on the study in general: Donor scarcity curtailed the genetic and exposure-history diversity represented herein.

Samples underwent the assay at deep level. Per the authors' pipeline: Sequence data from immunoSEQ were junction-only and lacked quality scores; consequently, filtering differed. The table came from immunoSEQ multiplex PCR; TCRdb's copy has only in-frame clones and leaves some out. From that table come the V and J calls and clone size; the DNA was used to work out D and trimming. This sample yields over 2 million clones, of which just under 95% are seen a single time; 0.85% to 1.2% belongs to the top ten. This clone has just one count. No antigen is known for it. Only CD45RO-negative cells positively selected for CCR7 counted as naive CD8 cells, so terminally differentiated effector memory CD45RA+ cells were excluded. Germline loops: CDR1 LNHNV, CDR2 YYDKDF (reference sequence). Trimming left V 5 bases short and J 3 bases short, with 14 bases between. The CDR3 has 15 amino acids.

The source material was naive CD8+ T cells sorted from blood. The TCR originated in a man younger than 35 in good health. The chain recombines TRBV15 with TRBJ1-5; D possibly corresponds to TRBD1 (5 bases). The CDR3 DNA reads TGTGCCACCAGCGGTGCAGGGTCTCCCAATCAGCCCCAGCATTTT. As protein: CATSGAGSPNQPQHF.